This T cell receptor beta chain was retrieved from a study of blood T cell repertoires in COVID-19. Study-level information: Material from acute and convalescent COVID-19 was sourced from the United States, Italy and Spain. PBMCs, B-cell-depleted T cells, or T cells provided the cDNA or gDNA that made up the material.

Original processing methods: Amplification from reference gene primers served as the basis for estimated nucleated cell counts. The protocol was immunoSEQ multiplex PCR, while the TCRdb copy is restricted to in-frame clones and leaves out a portion. V and J calls and clone size come straight from that table; D and trimming were deduced from the DNA. The sample includes under 300,000 clones, less than 85% of them seen just once. V gave up 3 bases and J gave up 8 bases, with 11 bases separating them. Germline loops: CDR1 DFQATT, CDR2 SNEGSKA (reference sequence). The CDR3 is made up of 12 amino acids. Specimen: peripheral blood. The receptor's source is a man between 60 and 75 years old who had recovered from COVID-19. This chain uses TRBV20-1 with TRBJ2-1; D not resolved. CDR3 loop: CSASLLSYEQFF. The CDR3 DNA reads as TGCAGTGCTAGTCTCTTGAGCTATGAGCAGTTCTTC.